Here is one T cell receptor beta chain with its context. No antigen is known for it. Within one base of it there is no much larger clone, and no base qualities were kept. This specimen comes from a study of control samples from healthy donors and cancer patients (dated by TCRdb to about 2020). Receptors were amplified or captured by the immunoSEQ multiplex PCR assay. TCRdb retrieved this table from immuneACCESS and kept in-frame rearrangements only. Not all clones are present; in checked studies, unresolved V genes account for under half, and no reason is known for the remainder. Counted in this sample were 150,000 to 180,000 clones; around 95% of them appeared once. Jointly, the top ten make up approximately 5.7% of the sample. Looking up the germline V gene (reference sequence) yields CDR1 MNHEY and CDR2 SMNVEV. V ends up 4 bases short and J 3 bases short, with an unmatched junction base count of 5. The CDR3 numbers 16 residues from cysteine through phenylalanine. Only the CDR3 part of the read is kept: 48 bases, read in frame from the first base.

The source is a man aged 35-49 years in good health. The sequenced sample was blood. This receptor chain uses TRBV27 and TRBJ2-7; the junction holds 14 bases that match TRBD2. The CDR3 corresponds to CASSSGLAGVYYEQYF. Here is the DNA: TGTGCCAGCAGTTCGGGACTAGCGGGGGTCTACTACGAGCAGTACTTC.